This TCR beta chain was obtained from a study of response to subunit inactivated influenza vaccine. The V end was cut by 5 bases, the J end by 0 bases, with 6 bases between. The CDR3 covers 12 residues. Germline assignment: CDR1 GTSNPN and CDR2 SVGIG (reference sequence). TCRdb re-called the RT-PCR reads through MiXCR, storing one row per CDR3 protein. This table holds 500,000 to 550,000 distinct CDR3 sequences, under 30% found once. The same data also went into a second study, on T cells expressing NK-cell markers. That publication notes: The authors made TCR beta cDNA libraries by 5'RACE template switching. This switching added a universal primer site and UMIs. Dominance of the CD3+CD56-NKG2C+ fraction by these clonotypes also held in a handful of donors.

The sequence was collected from a man between 50 and 59 years old who received an inactivated influenza vaccine. This chain joins TRBV30 and TRBJ2-3; D possibly corresponds to TRBD2 (6 bases). The material was CD4+ T cells sorted from PBMCs, obtained 11 to 12 days after vaccination. CDR3 DNA: TGTGCCTGGGCGGGGAGCACAGATACGCAGTATTTT. Translation: CAWAGSTDTQYF.